A selection of T cell receptor beta chains follows, all from one sample in a study of CD8+ T cells in alopecia areata. Some clones are missing from TCRdb's copy, which holds only in-frame ones; the method was immunoSEQ multiplex PCR. This sample carries approximately 210,000 clones, roughly 60% of them seen once, and the ten largest clones take approximately 0.97%. The material sequenced was CD4+ T cells sorted from blood, taken at week 24, from a patient treated with tofacitinib. These receptors were taken from a human donor with alopecia areata. Each CDR3 is given with its conserved first and last residue. The D gene is left open where the match is weak. Clone size, where shown, is once, few, many, or a class for clones that have expanded.

D: NA; J: TRBJ1-2; size: NA; V: TRBV5-6; DNA: TGTGCCAGCAGCTTGGGCTCTGGGGGGGCCTCAGCGATCTATGGCTACACCTTC; CDR3: CASSLGSGGASAIYGYTF
D: TRBD2; J: TRBJ2-7; size: NA; V: TRBV29-1; DNA: TGCAGCGTTATGAGTAGCGGGGGATTTAATTACGAGCAGTACTTC; CDR3: CSVMSSGGFNYEQYF
D: NA; J: TRBJ1-1; size: few; V: TRBV29-1; DNA: TGCAGCGTTCAGTCCACTGAAGCTTTCTTT; CDR3: CSVQSTEAFF
D: NA; J: TRBJ1-6; size: medium-sized; V: TRBV2; DNA: TGTGCCAGCAGTGCCGACATCCTAAATTCACCCCTCCACTTT; CDR3: CASSADILNSPLHF
D: TRBD1; J: TRBJ1-2; size: NA; V: TRBV9; DNA: TGTGCCAGCAGCGTCGAAGACAGGGCCTATGGCTACACCTTC; CDR3: CASSVEDRAYGYTF
D: TRBD1; J: TRBJ2-5; size: NA; V: TRBV30; DNA: TGTGCCGGAAAGGACAGGGTGAGGCAAGAGACCCAGTACTTC; CDR3: CAGKDRVRQETQYF
D: TRBD1; J: TRBJ1-2; size: NA; V: TRBV18; DNA: TGTGCCAGCTCACCCCGACAGGGGGATAGCTACACCTTC; CDR3: CASSPRQGDSYTF
D: NA; J: TRBJ2-2; size: few; V: TRBV27; DNA: TGTGCCACCAAGACAGGGAGGGCCGGGGAGCTGTTTTTT; CDR3: CATKTGRAGELFF
D: TRBD2; J: TRBJ2-3; size: few; V: TRBV19; DNA: TGTGCCAGTCGACTAGCGGGCACAGATACGCAGTATTTT; CDR3: CASRLAGTDTQYF
D: TRBD1; J: TRBJ2-7; size: NA; V: TRBV2; DNA: TGTGCCAGCAGTGGACAGGGCCGCTACGAGCAGTACTTC; CDR3: CASSGQGRYEQYF
D: NA; J: TRBJ2-3; size: NA; V: TRBV4-1; DNA: TGCGCCAGCAGCCAAGACGTAGCGGTGGTTGCAGATACGCAGTATTTT; CDR3: CASSQDVAVVADTQYF
D: TRBD1; J: TRBJ1-1; size: NA; V: TRBV29-1; DNA: TGCAGCGTTGAAGGACGGACAGGGCACACTGAAGCTTTCTTT; CDR3: CSVEGRTGHTEAFF
D: NA; J: TRBJ1-2; size: few; V: TRBV4-2; DNA: TGTGCCAGCAGCCAAGAGGGCAGGGGTGGCTATGGCTACACCTTC; CDR3: CASSQEGRGGYGYTF
D: NA; J: TRBJ2-3; size: NA; V: TRBV25-1; DNA: TGTGCCAGCAGTGATTCGGGACACATCACAGATACGCAGTATTTT; CDR3: CASSDSGHITDTQYF
D: NA; J: TRBJ2-6; size: NA; V: TRBV5-8; DNA: TGTGCCAGCAGTCTTCCACAGGGATCTGGGGCCAACGTCCTGACTTTC; CDR3: CASSLPQGSGANVLTF
D: NA; J: TRBJ2-3; size: NA; V: TRBV30; DNA: TGTGCCTGGAACAAGGACCGGGATACGCAGTATTTT; CDR3: CAWNKDRDTQYF
D: NA; J: TRBJ1-1; size: few; V: TRBV19; DNA: TGTGCCAGTAGTCTAGGGGAGTTACTACCGAACACTGAAGCTTTCTTT; CDR3: CASSLGELLPNTEAFF
D: NA; J: TRBJ1-4; size: few; V: TRBV4-3; DNA: TGCGCCAGCAGCCAAGTTGAGGGGGAAAAACTGTTTTTT; CDR3: CASSQVEGEKLFF
D: TRBD2; J: TRBJ2-1; size: NA; V: TRBV30; DNA: TGTGCCTGGAAGCGGGGGGGGCCCCAGGGTGAGCAGTTCTTC; CDR3: CAWKRGGPQGEQFF
D: NA; J: TRBJ2-3; size: NA; V: TRBV10-3; DNA: TGTGCCATCAGAATAACAGATACGCAGTATTTT; CDR3: CAIRITDTQYF
D: NA; J: TRBJ2-3; size: few; V: TRBV20-1; DNA: TGCAGTGCCCCGACAGATACGCAGTATTTT; CDR3: CSAPTDTQYF
D: NA; J: TRBJ1-5; size: NA; V: TRBV29-1; DNA: TGCAGCGTTGCGCGGGATTTCAATCAGCCCCAGCATTTT; CDR3: CSVARDFNQPQHF
D: NA; J: TRBJ1-5; size: NA; V: TRBV6-5; DNA: TGTGCCAGCAGTTACTCGGGGGGCGGGGGTCAGCCCCAGCATTTT; CDR3: CASSYSGGGGQPQHF
D: TRBD1; J: TRBJ1-1; size: NA; V: TRBV25-1; DNA: TGTGCCAGCATCCCTCCGGGGACAGGGAACACTGAAGCTTTCTTT; CDR3: CASIPPGTGNTEAFF
D: TRBD1; J: TRBJ1-1; size: NA; V: TRBV29-1; DNA: TGCAGCGTTGCATCTCGGACAGGCTACGAAGCTTTCTTT; CDR3: CSVASRTGYEAFF
D: NA; J: TRBJ1-1; size: NA; V: TRBV5-1; DNA: TGCGCCAGCAGCTTTAGGGAAAACACTGAAGCTTTCTTT; CDR3: CASSFRENTEAFF
D: TRBD2; J: TRBJ2-1; size: few; V: TRBV29-1; DNA: TGCAGCGTCCACGCGGGGGGCCGAAATGAGCAGTTCTTC; CDR3: CSVHAGGRNEQFF
D: NA; J: TRBJ2-3; size: NA; V: TRBV29-1; DNA: TGCAGCGTTGCCACGGTCACAGATACGCAGTATTTT; CDR3: CSVATVTDTQYF
D: NA; J: TRBJ1-1; size: NA; V: TRBV7-3; DNA: TGTGCCAGCAGCCCCCTTCGGCCTATGAACACTGAAGCTTTCTTT; CDR3: CASSPLRPMNTEAFF
D: NA; J: TRBJ1-3; size: NA; V: TRBV18; DNA: TGTGCCAGCTCACCAGGGAGTTCTGGAAACACCATATATTTT; CDR3: CASSPGSSGNTIYF
D: NA; J: TRBJ1-2; size: NA; V: TRBV20-1; DNA: TGCAGTGCCAGGAACTATGGCTACACCTTC; CDR3: CSARNYGYTF
D: TRBD1; J: TRBJ1-6; size: NA; V: TRBV29-1; DNA: TGCAGCGTCGCTACCGGGACAGGCGGCAATTCACCCCTCCACTTT; CDR3: CSVATGTGGNSPLHF
D: NA; J: TRBJ1-6; size: NA; V: TRBV10-3; DNA: TGTGCCATCAGTGAGGAGGTCCGGCAACCCTATAATTCACCCCTCCACTTT; CDR3: CAISEEVRQPYNSPLHF
D: NA; J: TRBJ2-1; size: NA; V: TRBV9; DNA: TGTGCCAGCAGCGTCCGTGGAGGCTGGGATGAGCAGTTCTTC; CDR3: CASSVRGGWDEQFF
D: TRBD2; J: TRBJ2-7; size: NA; V: TRBV23-1; DNA: TGCGCCAGCAGTCACGATCGGCTAGCGGGGCTTCCACGCTACGAGCAGTACTTC; CDR3: CASSHDRLAGLPRYEQYF
D: TRBD1; J: TRBJ1-5; size: NA; V: TRBV30; DNA: TGTGCCGGATCCGGGACAGGGGGCAATCAGCCCCAGCATTTT; CDR3: CAGSGTGGNQPQHF
D: NA; J: TRBJ1-1; size: once; V: TRBV29-1; DNA: TGCAGCGTTCGCGGGCTAGCGAACACTGAAGCTTTCTTT; CDR3: CSVRGLANTEAFF
D: NA; J: TRBJ1-1; size: NA; V: TRBV6-5; DNA: TGTGCCAGCAGCCTGACCGAGGGGGGGAGCACTGAAGCTTTCTTT; CDR3: CASSLTEGGSTEAFF
D: NA; J: TRBJ2-7; size: NA; V: TRBV7-3; DNA: TGTGCCAGCAGGGATCAGGGGATGGAGCAGTACTTC; CDR3: CASRDQGMEQYF
D: TRBD1; J: TRBJ2-7; size: NA; V: TRBV25-1; DNA: TGTGCCAGCAAGCGTACAGGGGTCGACGAGCAGTACTTC; CDR3: CASKRTGVDEQYF
D: NA; J: TRBJ2-7; size: NA; V: TRBV7-2; DNA: TGTGCCAGCAGCTTAGGGAACGAGCAGTACTTC; CDR3: CASSLGNEQYF
D: NA; J: TRBJ2-3; size: few; V: TRBV29-1; DNA: TGCAGCGTTGAAGGCTTAACAACAGATACGCAGTATTTT; CDR3: CSVEGLTTDTQYF
D: NA; J: TRBJ2-1; size: NA; V: TRBV2; DNA: TGTGCCAGCAGCCCCGGGACTTCTGTCTACAATGAGCAGTTCTTC; CDR3: CASSPGTSVYNEQFF
D: NA; J: TRBJ2-6; size: NA; V: TRBV9; DNA: TGTGCCAGCAGCGTACCTTTGGGTGGAGGGGCCAACGTCCTGACTTTC; CDR3: CASSVPLGGGANVLTF
D: NA; J: TRBJ2-7; size: few; V: TRBV11-2; DNA: TGTGCCAGCAGCTTAGATCGAGGGGGGCTGAACTTC; CDR3: CASSLDRGGLNF
D: NA; J: TRBJ1-2; size: few; V: TRBV2; DNA: TGTGCCAGCAGTGTCGAGGAAGGCTACACCTTC; CDR3: CASSVEEGYTF
D: NA; J: TRBJ1-1; size: NA; V: TRBV27; DNA: TGTGCCAGCAGTCCCCTCGAGCTCACTGAAGCTTTCTTT; CDR3: CASSPLELTEAFF
D: NA; J: TRBJ2-1; size: NA; V: TRBV5-1; DNA: TGCGCCAGCAGCTTGGGGATACAGGGTAAATCCTACAATGAGCAGTTCTTC; CDR3: CASSLGIQGKSYNEQFF
D: NA; J: TRBJ1-1; size: once; V: TRBV6-5; DNA: TGTGCCAGCAGTTACGGGGCTGGGAACACTGAAGCTTTCTTT; CDR3: CASSYGAGNTEAFF
D: NA; J: TRBJ2-2; size: few; V: TRBV10-2; DNA: TGCGCCAGCCGTTTGTCGTTAGTGGGCACCGGGGAGCTGTTTTTT; CDR3: CASRLSLVGTGELFF
D: NA; J: TRBJ1-1; size: few; V: TRBV6-6; DNA: TGTGCCAGCAGTTACCAGGTCGGAGGAAACACTGAAGCTTTCTTT; CDR3: CASSYQVGGNTEAFF
D: TRBD1; J: TRBJ2-7; size: NA; V: TRBV27; DNA: TGTGCCAGCAGTCCGAGGACAGGCTCCTACGAGCAGTACTTC; CDR3: CASSPRTGSYEQYF
D: NA; J: TRBJ2-2; size: few; V: TRBV30; DNA: TGTGCCTGGAGTATCGGGCAGGCGAACACCGGGGAGCTGTTTTTT; CDR3: CAWSIGQANTGELFF
D: TRBD2; J: TRBJ2-7; size: NA; V: TRBV7-3; DNA: TGTGCCAGCAGCCTTGGACTAGCGGGATCTGGCGAGCAGTACTTC; CDR3: CASSLGLAGSGEQYF
D: NA; J: TRBJ2-2; size: NA; V: TRBV6-4; DNA: TGTGCCAGCAGTCGGGACAGCGGGAGCACCGGGGAGCTGTTTTTT; CDR3: CASSRDSGSTGELFF
D: NA; J: TRBJ1-2; size: NA; V: TRBV6-4; DNA: TGTGCCAGCAGTGATGGCACTAACTATGGCTACACCTTC; CDR3: CASSDGTNYGYTF
D: NA; J: TRBJ1-2; size: NA; V: TRBV29-1; DNA: TGCAGCTGTGCAGGGTTTATGTTCGATGGCTACACCTTC; CDR3: CSCAGFMFDGYTF
D: NA; J: TRBJ2-5; size: NA; V: TRBV5-1; DNA: TGCGCCAGCAGCTTACAGGCTTCTCAAGAGACCCAGTACTTC; CDR3: CASSLQASQETQYF
D: TRBD1; J: TRBJ1-1; size: NA; V: TRBV27; DNA: TGTGCCAGCAGCCGACAGGGGGGCCATGAAGCTTTCTTT; CDR3: CASSRQGGHEAFF